The next 27 T cell receptor beta chains were all read from a single sample in a study of tumor and adjacent non-tumor tissue in lung cancer. This sample's RNA came from whole unsorted tissue. Distant lung tissue was collected more than 3 cm away from the tumor edge. The library came from three nested PCR rounds adapted from ARM-PCR protocols. Each CDR3 protein gets one entry after TCRdb re-called the multiplex PCR reads with MiXCR. The repertoire has 60,000 or so distinct CDR3 sequences, around two thirds of them found once; the top ten carry under 35%. The specimen sequenced was distant non-tumor lung tissue. These receptors originate from a man between 70 and 80 years old with non-small cell lung cancer.

This chain connects TRBV12-3 or TRBV12-4 to TRBJ2-2; 9 bases agree with TRBD1. This CDR3 has 18 residues. J was trimmed by 9 bases and V by 5 bases; bases with no gene match: 19. The CDR3: CASSDCYGTGIVARELFF. The DNA of the CDR3 is TGTGCCAGCAGTGACTGCTATGGGACAGGGATCGTCGCGAGGGAGCTGTTTTTT.

The chain combines TRBV30 with TRBJ2-5; D might be TRBD2 (6 bases). CDR1 and CDR2 from the germline V gene are GTSNPN and SVGIG (reference sequence). The CDR3 sequence is 14 residues long. Deletions cut 7 bases from V and 4 bases from J, with 19 bases between. The CDR3 sequence is CAFAIRGRSETQYF. The DNA for the CDR3 is TGTGCCTTCGCTATCCGGGGGAGGTCAGAGACCCAGTACTTC. The variable domain in full, with the rest retrieved from reference TRBV30 and TRBJ2-5, is SQTIHQWPATLVQPVGSPLSLECTVEGTSNPNLYWYRQAAGRGLQLLFYSVGIGQISSEVPQNLSASRPQDRQFILSSKKLLLSDSGFYLCAFAIRGRSETQYFGPGTRLLVL.

This clonotype was seen more than once but under ten times. The chain has TRBV30 and TRBJ2-1; D might be TRBD1 (6 bases). The CDR3 length is 13 residues. From germline, CDR1 is GTSNPN and CDR2 SVGIG (reference sequence). Trimming shortened V by 6 bases and J by 4 bases, and 13 bases separated the two germline ends. The CDR3 here is CACNRDKYNEQFF. Written as DNA, the CDR3 is TGTGCCTGTAATAGGGACAAATACAATGAGCAGTTCTTC.

Regarding this clonotype: A read error may account for a junction end that differs from germline. This rearrangement joins TRBV28 to TRBJ2-4, with D perhaps TRBD1 (8 bases). Germline assignment: CDR1 MDHEN and CDR2 SYDVKM. There are 17 residues in the CDR3. The CDR3 here is CSSSLFGQGGAKIIKYF. In nucleotides, the CDR3 is TGTTCCAGCAGTTTATTCGGACAGGGAGGGGCCAAAATCATTAAGTACTTC. Full variable domain (remainder filled in from reference TRBV28 and TRBJ2-4): DVKVTQSSRYLVKRTGEKVFLECVQDMDHENMFWYRQDPGLGLRLIYFSYDVKMKEKGDIPEGYSVSREKKERFSLILESASTNQTSMYLCSSSLFGQGGAKIIKYFGAGTRLSVL.

This clonotype was counted a single time. Since a much larger clone is just one base distant, this may be a read error. The chain is built from TRBV6-6 and TRBJ2-4; D unclear. Germline lookup yields CDR1 MNHNY and CDR2 SVGAGI (reference sequence). The CDR3 runs 16 residues. V lost 7 bases and J 0 bases, leaving 16 bases between the germline ends. The CDR3 here is CASTSSDTVAKNIQYF. The CDR3 bases are TGTGCCAGCACTTCATCAGACACAGTAGCCAAAAACATTCAGTACTTC.

Concerning this clonotype: This CDR3 fails to terminate in the conserved phenylalanine or tryptophan, so it likely reflects a read error. No DNA is shown, since the ends of the CDR3 on it are uncertain; the CDR3 is the one TCRdb lists. The rearrangement links TRBV14 to TRBJ2-1; the D call TRBD1 from the table was never checked on the DNA. The CDR3 has 15 amino acids, counting both end residues. CDR1 and CDR2 from the germline V gene are SGHDN and FVKESK. The CDR3 spells CASRQGGRAYNEHFL.

A word on this clonotype: A junction end diverges from the germline sequence, so it may reflect a read error. The rearrangement links TRBV20-1 to TRBJ2-1, with 14 bases aligning to TRBD2. Germline-derived CDR1 and CDR2 are DFQATT and SNEGSKA (reference sequence). The CDR3 covers 16 residues. This CDR3 is CSASRPGLAGVSEHFF. The CDR3 region has the DNA TGCAGTGCTAGTCGACCGGGACTAGCGGGAGTCAGTGAGCACTTCTTC.

The CDR3 loop is CASSLAQWQEQYF. The DNA of the CDR3 is TGTGCCAGCAGCTTAGCGCAGTGGCAGGAGCAGTACTTC. The chain links TRBV7-2 to TRBJ2-7, with D unclear. The CDR3 sequence is 13 residues long. Between the trimmed V and J ends, which lost 0 bases and 7 bases, there was a span of 10 bases. Germline values: CDR1 SGHTA, CDR2 FQGNSA.

This clonotype is a singleton in its sample. This clone may be a read error of a much larger clone one base away. The chain uses TRBV20-1 and TRBJ2-5; no firm D call. The CDR3 is 12 residues long. Germline CDR1 and CDR2: DFQATT and SNEGSKA (reference sequence). DNA of the CDR3: TGCAATGCTAGACATCAAGGCCAGACCCAGTACTTC. Translating gives CNARHQGQTQYF.

As to this clonotype: A read error is possible here, since a much larger clone lies one base away. The gene calls are TRBV5-6 and TRBJ1-2; the D is unclear. There are 13 residues in the CDR3. Germline values: CDR1 SGHDT, CDR2 YYEEEE. V lost 9 bases and J 6 bases, leaving 18 bases between the germline ends. The CDR3: CATNGGVGDGYTF. In nucleotides, the CDR3 is TGTGCCACCAACGGCGGGGTGGGCGATGGCTACACCTTC.

Regarding this clonotype: One end of the junction fails to match germline, which may point to a read error. The J gene is TRBJ1-6, the V gene TRBV6-1; perhaps TRBD1 as D (5 bases). Looked up from germline, CDR1 is MNHNS and CDR2 is SASEGT. CDR3 length: 15 amino acids. The CDR3 region is CASSSRNPGRSRLHF. DNA for the CDR3: TGTGCCAGCAGTTCCCGGAACCCAGGGCGTTCACGCCTCCACTTT.

The chain employs TRBV7-9 and TRBJ2-2; D ambiguous. The CDR3 consists of 13 residues. Trimming left V 5 bases short and J 2 bases short, with 6 bases between. Germline CDR1 SEHNR, CDR2 FQNEAQ (reference sequence). The CDR3 DNA is TGTGCCAGCAGCCAGAAAAACACCGGGGAGCTGTTTTTT. It is translated as CASSQKNTGELFF.

With regard to this clonotype: Compared with germline, one end of the junction differs, possibly owing to a read error. The J gene is TRBJ2-5, the V gene TRBV11-2; D uncertain. The CDR3 is 13 residues long. Germline values: CDR1 SGHAT, CDR2 FQNNGV. DNA of the CDR3: TGTGCCAGCAGCTCAGAGCTTTTGAAGACCAAGTACTTC. Translated, it gives CASSSELLKTKYF. Supplemented by reference TRBV11-2 and TRBJ2-5, the full variable domain reads EAGVAQSPRYKIIEKRQSVAFWCNPISGHATLYWYQQILGQGPKLLIQFQNNGVVDDSQLPKDRFSAERLKGVDSTLKIQPAKLEDSAVYLCASSSELLKTKYFGPGTRLLVL.

With regard to this clonotype: A read error may produce the germline difference seen at one junction end. The rearrangement uses TRBV12-3 or TRBV12-4 and TRBJ2-6; weak D call: TRBD1 (5 bases). This CDR3 region has 16 residues. CDR3 protein: CASSLGHGAGVNVLTF. DNA of the CDR3: TGTGCTAGCAGTTTAGGACATGGAGCTGGGGTCAACGTCCTGACTTTC.

Turning to this clonotype: One end of the junction fails to match germline, which may point to a read error. CDR3: CASSSRGGGSGANILTF. DNA of the CDR3: TGTGCCAGCAGCTCCCGGGGGGGTGGCTCCGGGGCCAACATCCTGACTTTC. The rearrangement links TRBV11-2 to TRBJ2-6, with TRBD2 identical over 8 bases. The CDR3 runs 17 residues. Germline CDR1 is SGHAT and CDR2 is FQNNGV.

The table lists this clonotype with many counts. This rearrangement joins TRBV12-3 or TRBV12-4 to TRBJ2-2, with 11 bases that match TRBD2. Trimming took 6 bases from V and 4 from J; bases not matched to a gene: 4. The CDR3 has 15 residues. The CDR3 DNA follows: TGTGCCAGCAGGATAGCGGGAGGGCGCACCGGGGAGCTGTTTTTT. Translation gives CASRIAGGRTGELFF.

The chain links TRBV11-2 to TRBJ2-5; D tentatively reads TRBD1 or TRBD2 (5 bases each). CDR3 length: 13 amino acids. CDR1 is SGHAT and CDR2 is FQNNGV in the germline V gene. The V gene lost 11 bases and the J gene lost 5 bases, with 18 bases spanning the gap. The CDR3 sequence: CAGTLAGWETQYF. Here the CDR3 DNA reads TGTGCCGGGACCTTAGCTGGCTGGGAGACCCAGTACTTC.

As regards this clonotype: The final CDR3 position lacks the conserved phenylalanine or tryptophan, pointing to a likely read error. No DNA is shown, since the ends of the CDR3 on it are uncertain; the CDR3 is the one TCRdb lists. The genes are TRBV29-1 and TRBJ2-7. CDR1 and CDR2 from the germline V gene are SQVTM and ANQGSEA. 12 amino acids form the CDR3, both terminal residues included. The CDR3 sequence is CSVERIRDELYL.

On this clonotype itself: One end of the junction is discordant with germline, which a read error may explain. This sequence joins TRBV11-2 and TRBJ2-7, with 8 bases that match TRBD1. Germline CDR1 and CDR2: SGHAT and FQNNGV. The CDR3 covers 16 residues. This chain's CDR3 is CATSRHEDRASYKQYF. CDR3 coding DNA: TGTGCCACCTCACGACACGAGGACAGGGCATCCTACAAGCAGTACTTC.

For this clonotype: Relative to the germline gene, one junction end is altered; a read error may explain this. The CDR3 coding sequence is TGTGCCTCCGAGCTGCCAAGCTCCTACAGTGAGCAGTTCTTC. It encodes CASELPSSYSEQFF. V gene TRBV30 combines with J gene TRBJ2-1; no firm D call. CDR1 and CDR2 (germline): GTSNPN, SVGIG (reference sequence). The CDR3 has 14 residues. Combining the CDR3 with reference TRBV30 and TRBJ2-1 gives the whole variable domain SQTIHQWPATLVQPVGSPLSLECTVEGTSNPNLYWYRQAAGRGLQLLFYSVGIGQISSEVPQNLSASRPQDRQFILSSKKLLLSDSGFYLCASELPSSYSEQFFGPGTRLTVL.

This clonotype turned up a few times. The genes are TRBV6-5 and TRBJ2-3, with D possibly TRBD1 on 7 matching bases. V was trimmed by 9 bases and J by 10 bases, leaving 23 bases between them. CDR1 is MNHEY and CDR2 is SVGAGI in the germline V gene. CDR3 length: 14 residues. As DNA, the CDR3 is TGTGCCAGTAGTCAGGGGGGTCAGGCTGAAGCGCAGTATTTT. Translation: CASSQGGQAEAQYF.

In this sample, this clonotype turned up once. Since the CDR3 does not end with the conserved phenylalanine or tryptophan, this likely comes from a read error. CDR3 residues: CSVERADSQETQYL. The CDR3 DNA follows: TGCAGCGTTGAAAGGGCAGACTCACAAGAGACCCAGTACCTC. V is TRBV29-1 and J is TRBJ2-5; D is unresolved. Germline CDR1 reads SQVTM; CDR2 reads ANQGSEA. The CDR3 is made up of 14 amino acids. The V gene lost 2 bases and the J gene lost 2 bases, with 12 bases spanning the gap.

This clonotype appeared a few times. This chain joins TRBV20-1 and TRBJ1-5, with D perhaps TRBD1 (5 bases). V shed 2 bases and J shed 0 bases, with 17 bases lying between them. The germline CDR1 and CDR2 sequences are DFQATT and SNEGSKA (reference sequence). The CDR3 sequence is 17 residues long. CDR3 nucleotide sequence: TGCAGTGCTAGACTTAGTCGAGGGCAGGGTAGCAATCAGCCCCAGCATTTT. Its translation is CSARLSRGQGSNQPQHF.

Concerning this clonotype itself: Given a much more abundant clone one base away, this may be a read error. The chain joins TRBV7-8 to TRBJ2-2, with D unclear. This CDR3 contains 12 residues. Germline V lookup: CDR1 SGHVS, CDR2 FQNEAQ. The CDR3 DNA reads TGTGCCTGCAGAGCTGGAACCGGGGAGCTGTTTTTT. Translated, it gives CACRAGTGELFF.

Note on this clonotype: It may be a read error: a sequence one base away is much more abundant. The chain joins TRBV4-1 to TRBJ2-5; D may match TRBD1 or TRBD2 (5 bases each). Germline V CDR1 and CDR2: MGHRA, YSYEKL. CDR3 size: 12 residues. The CDR3 DNA reads as TGCGCCAGCATCCAAGGGGACGAGACCCAGTACTTC. Translation gives CASIQGDETQYF.

To note about this clonotype: This may come from a read error, since a much larger clone is one base off. This chain uses TRBV7-2 with TRBJ2-5; 7 bases fit TRBD2. CDR1 and CDR2 (germline): SGHTA, FQGNSA. The CDR3 sequence is 14 residues long. CDR3 protein: CVSSRSGNSETQYF. Here the CDR3 DNA reads TGTGTCAGCAGCCGAAGCGGGAATTCGGAGACCCAGTACTTC.

As for this clonotype: This may be a read error: a much more frequent sequence differs by one nucleotide. The V call is TRBV6-5, the J call TRBJ1-2, with D unresolved. This CDR3 has 14 amino acids. V lost 5 bases, J lost 5 bases, and 15 bases lay in between. The germline gives CDR1 MNHEY, CDR2 SVGAGI. CDR3 sequence reads: CASSHRGERYGYTF. The CDR3 nucleotides read TGTGCCAGCAGTCACCGGGGAGAGCGTTATGGCTACACCTTC.